This entry lists 15 T cell receptor beta chains sequenced from one sample in a study of T cell responses to AZD1222 COVID-19 vaccine. Measured with immunoSEQ multiplex PCR; TCRdb has only the in-frame clones, and not every one. The sample carries 86,000 or so clones, about 88% recorded once. Sample: peripheral blood, taken 28 days after the second AZD1222 dose. The receptor set was obtained from an adult who received the AZD1222 COVID-19 vaccine.

This clone has just one count. The gene calls are TRBV24-1 and TRBJ1-2; a weak D match, TRBD1 (5 bases). Germline CDR1 is KGHDR and CDR2 is SFDVKD. The length of the CDR3 is 15 residues. The germline V and J ends were trimmed by 2 bases and 2 bases, with 11 bases remaining between them. The CDR3 DNA sequence: TGTGCCACCAGTGATTCGGGACTTATAAACTATGGCTACACCTTC. Amino acids: CATSDSGLINYGYTF.

The chain employs TRBV7-2 and TRBJ1-4; 7 bases line up with TRBD1. CDR1 is SGHTA, CDR2 FQGNSA, per germline. Unmatched junction bases numbered 3, after V lost 2 bases and J lost 0 bases. The CDR3 is 16 residues long. The CDR3 is CASSLQGVATNEKLFF. CDR3 nucleotide sequence: TGTGCCAGCAGCTTACAGGGGGTGGCAACTAATGAAAAACTGTTTTTT.

This clone was counted once. The genes are TRBV5-4 and TRBJ1-4; 10 bases are shared with TRBD1. The germline V gene has CDR1 SGHNT and CDR2 YYREEE (reference sequence). V gave up 4 bases and J gave up 7 bases; unmatched junction bases: 7. The CDR3 is 15 residues long. This CDR3 is CASSLDRGRPEKLFF. The DNA of the CDR3 is TGTGCCAGCAGCCTCGACAGGGGGCGGCCTGAAAAACTGTTTTTT.

V is TRBV6-2 or TRBV6-3 and J is TRBJ2-2, with 13 nucleotides matching TRBD2. Germline CDR1 and CDR2: MNHEY and SVGEGT. V trimming: 6 bases; J trimming: 5 bases; junction bases outside the gene matches: 9. This CDR3 contains 17 residues. The CDR3, as DNA: TGTGCCAGCAGCCAATCGGGACTAGCGGGGCTAACCGGGGAGCTGTTTTTT. It codes for CASSQSGLAGLTGELFF.

CDR3 amino acids: CASSQDGRISDTQYF. The CDR3 nucleotides read TGCGCCAGCAGCCAAGACGGGAGAATCTCAGATACGCAGTATTTT. The chain joins TRBV4-3 to TRBJ2-3, with D tentatively TRBD2 (6 bases). Germline-derived CDR1 and CDR2 are LGHNA and YSLEER. The CDR3 covers 15 residues. V gave up 0 bases and J gave up 4 bases, with 11 bases separating them.

The rearrangement uses TRBV20-1 and TRBJ1-2; D gene ambiguous. Between the trimmed V and J ends, which lost 4 bases and 2 bases, there was a span of 5 bases. The CDR3 extends over 11 amino acids. The germline gives CDR1 DFQATT, CDR2 SNEGSKA (reference sequence). The chain's CDR3 is CSATGNYGYTF. DNA for the CDR3: TGCAGTGCTACCGGGAACTATGGCTACACCTTC.

This clone was counted a single time. The chain links TRBV29-1 to TRBJ1-2, with 8 bases aligning to TRBD1. The CDR3 has 18 amino acids. Germline loops: CDR1 SQVTM, CDR2 ANQGSEA. V dropped 3 bases and J dropped 4; count of bases not matched to a gene: 19. The chain's CDR3 is CSVDHRGGAGEGGYGYTF. In DNA form, the CDR3 reads TGCAGCGTTGACCACAGGGGGGGCGCTGGGGAAGGTGGCTATGGCTACACCTTC.

The chain joins TRBV2 to TRBJ2-3, with D possibly called TRBD1 or TRBD2 (5 bases each). This CDR3 contains 15 residues. Looked up from germline, CDR1 is SNHLY and CDR2 is FYNNEI. The ends were cut back, 4 bases at V and 2 bases at J, with 13 bases in the middle. The CDR3 nucleotides read TGTGCCAGCAGTGGCCGGGACCGACACACAGATACGCAGTATTTT. This encodes CASSGRDRHTDTQYF.

This chain joins TRBV7-8 and TRBJ2-7; a possible D gene is TRBD1 (6 bases). This CDR3 has 14 amino acids. Trimming removed 3 bases from V and 0 bases from J, with 9 bases in between. Germline assignment: CDR1 SGHVS and CDR2 FQNEAQ. The CDR3 protein is CASSFRDTSYEQYF. CDR3 DNA sequence: TGTGCCAGCAGCTTTCGGGACACCTCCTACGAGCAGTACTTC.

The CDR3 spells CASSDIGATNEKLFF. DNA for the CDR3: TGCGCCAGCAGTGACATTGGAGCTACTAATGAAAAACTGTTTTTT. V usage is TRBV10-2 and J usage is TRBJ1-4, with D uncertain. The germline CDR1 and CDR2 sequences are WSHSY and SAAADI. The CDR3 spans 15 residues. With 3 bases removed from V and 2 bases from J, the gap between germline ends came to 10 bases.

The chain employs TRBV3-1 (or the pseudogene TRBV3-2) and TRBJ2-2; 9 positions match TRBD2. Per germline, CDR1 LGHDT and CDR2 YNNKEL (reference sequence). The CDR3 has 16 residues. V lost 4 bases, J lost 9 bases, and 12 bases stayed unmatched. This chain's CDR3 is CASSPQLVSGRRELFF. The DNA of the CDR3 is TGTGCCAGCAGCCCACAACTTGTTAGCGGGAGAAGGGAGCTGTTTTTT.

The gene calls are TRBV4-2 and TRBJ2-3; 11 positions match TRBD1. The J segment lost 2 bases and the V segment lost 3 bases, leaving 7 bases of the junction unmatched. In germline, CDR1 is LGHNA, CDR2 YNFKEQ. This CDR3 has 17 residues. The CDR3 is CASSQLGQGVITDTQYF. The CDR3 nucleotides are TGTGCCAGCAGCCAGTTGGGACAGGGGGTTATCACAGATACGCAGTATTTT.

The chain has TRBV7-2 and TRBJ1-5; D is unresolved. This CDR3 is built from 17 residues. With 4 bases removed from V and 0 bases from J, the gap between germline ends came to 16 bases. In germline, CDR1 is SGHTA, CDR2 FQGNSA. CDR3 sequence (DNA): TGTGCCAGCAGCTCCTTCGCGCTCATTTATAGCAATCAGCCCCAGCATTTT. As protein: CASSSFALIYSNQPQHF. Full variable domain (remainder filled in from reference TRBV7-2 and TRBJ1-5): GAGVSQSPSNKVTEKGKDVELRCDPISGHTALYWYRQSLGQGLEFLIYFQGNSAPDKSGLPSDRFSAERTGGSVSTLTIQRTQQEDSAVYLCASSSFALIYSNQPQHFGDGTRLSIL.

The chain is built from TRBV19 and TRBJ2-7; a weak D match, TRBD1 (5 bases). The CDR3 is 14 amino acids. Germline CDR1 reads LNHDA; CDR2 reads SQIVND (reference sequence). The V end lost 4 bases, the J end lost 9 bases, and 19 bases lay between the germline ends. The CDR3 nucleotides read TGTGCCAGTAGTACCTCAACAGACAGCACGGTGCAGTACTTC. Its protein is CASSTSTDSTVQYF.

This clone came up once. This chain links TRBV7-8 with TRBJ1-2, with no clear D. V was pared by 5 bases and J by 5 bases, with 12 bases between. The CDR3 contains 13 residues. Germline CDR1 is SGHVS and CDR2 is FQNEAQ. The CDR3 reads CASSRRTGYGYTF. The CDR3, as DNA: TGTGCCAGCAGCAGAAGGACGGGGTATGGCTACACCTTC.